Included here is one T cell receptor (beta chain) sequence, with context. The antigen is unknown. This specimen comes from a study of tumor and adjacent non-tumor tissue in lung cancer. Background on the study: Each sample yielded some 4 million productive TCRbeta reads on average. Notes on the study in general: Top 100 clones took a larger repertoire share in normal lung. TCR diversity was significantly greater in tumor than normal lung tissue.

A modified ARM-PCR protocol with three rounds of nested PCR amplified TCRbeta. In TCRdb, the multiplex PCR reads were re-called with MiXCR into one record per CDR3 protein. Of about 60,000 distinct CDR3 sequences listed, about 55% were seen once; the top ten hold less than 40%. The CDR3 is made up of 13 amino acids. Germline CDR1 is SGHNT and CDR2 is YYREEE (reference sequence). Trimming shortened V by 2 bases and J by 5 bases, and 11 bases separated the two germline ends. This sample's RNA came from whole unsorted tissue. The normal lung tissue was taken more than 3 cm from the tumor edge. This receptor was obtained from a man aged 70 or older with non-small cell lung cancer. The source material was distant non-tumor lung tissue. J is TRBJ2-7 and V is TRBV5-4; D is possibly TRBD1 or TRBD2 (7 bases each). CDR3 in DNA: TGTGCCAGCAGCTTCCAGGGGGGGGACGAGCAGTACTTC. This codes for CASSFQGGDEQYF. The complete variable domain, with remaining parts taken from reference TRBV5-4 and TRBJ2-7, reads ETGVTQSPTHLIKTRGQQVTLRCSSQSGHNTVSWYQQALGQGPQFIFQYYREEENGRGNFPPRFSGLQFPNYSSELNVNALELDDSALYLCASSFQGGDEQYFGPGTRLTVT.